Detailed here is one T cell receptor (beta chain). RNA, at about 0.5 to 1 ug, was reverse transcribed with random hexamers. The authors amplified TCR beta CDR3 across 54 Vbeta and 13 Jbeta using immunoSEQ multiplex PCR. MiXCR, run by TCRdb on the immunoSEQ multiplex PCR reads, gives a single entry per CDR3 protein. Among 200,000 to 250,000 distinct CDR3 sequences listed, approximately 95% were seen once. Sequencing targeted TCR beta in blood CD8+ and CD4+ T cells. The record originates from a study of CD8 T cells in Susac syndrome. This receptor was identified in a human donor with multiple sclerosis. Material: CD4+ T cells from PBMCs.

Here the CDR3 DNA reads TGCAGCGTTGTTCCGGGGCGGGTCGGCACAGATACGCAGTATTTT. Translating gives CSVVPGRVGTDTQYF. V gene TRBV29-1 combines with J gene TRBJ2-3; D assignment may be TRBD1 or TRBD2 (5 bases each). This CDR3 is built from 15 residues. The germline V gene has CDR1 SQVTM and CDR2 ANQGSEA. Trimming shortened V by 4 bases and J by 1 base, and 15 bases separated the two germline ends.